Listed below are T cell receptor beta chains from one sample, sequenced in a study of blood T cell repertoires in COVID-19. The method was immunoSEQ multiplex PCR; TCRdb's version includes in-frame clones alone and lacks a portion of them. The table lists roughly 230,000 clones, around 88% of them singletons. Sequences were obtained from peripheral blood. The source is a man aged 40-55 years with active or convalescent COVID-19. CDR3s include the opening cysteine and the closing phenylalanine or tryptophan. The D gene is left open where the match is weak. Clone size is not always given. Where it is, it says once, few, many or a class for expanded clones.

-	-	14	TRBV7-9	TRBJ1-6	CASRGTGLNSPLHF	TGTGCCAGCAGGGGTACAGGGCTCAATTCACCCCTCCACTTT
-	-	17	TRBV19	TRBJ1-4	CASSLSAGWGTNEKLFF	TGTGCCAGTAGTCTCTCAGCGGGGTGGGGGACTAATGAAAAACTGTTTTTT
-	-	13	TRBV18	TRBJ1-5	CASSPGESQPQHF	TGTGCCAGCTCACCGGGCGAGTCTCAGCCCCAGCATTTT
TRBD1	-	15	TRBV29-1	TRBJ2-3	CSAAAGTASTDTQYF	TGCAGCGCAGCAGCAGGGACAGCTAGCACAGATACGCAGTATTTT
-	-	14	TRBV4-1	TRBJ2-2	CASSLRTATGELFF	TGCGCCAGCAGCCTTCGGACAGCCACCGGGGAGCTGTTTTTT
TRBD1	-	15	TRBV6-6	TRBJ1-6	CASSDTGGAGSPLHF	TGTGCCAGCAGCGATACAGGGGGCGCAGGATCACCCCTCCACTTT
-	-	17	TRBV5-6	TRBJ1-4	CASSLAYGQGTNEKLFF	TGTGCCAGCAGCTTGGCCTACGGGCAGGGGACTAATGAAAAACTGTTTTTT
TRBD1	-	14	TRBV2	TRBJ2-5	CASSVQGDPGTQYF	TGTGCCAGCAGTGTACAGGGGGACCCGGGGACCCAGTACTTC
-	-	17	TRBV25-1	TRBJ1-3	CASSEYSGIGSGNTIYF	TGTGCCAGCAGTGAATATTCGGGGATAGGGTCTGGAAACACCATATATTTT
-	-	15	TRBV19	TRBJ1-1	CASSTTGTPNTEAFF	TGTGCCAGTAGTACAACCGGGACACCTAACACTGAAGCTTTCTTT
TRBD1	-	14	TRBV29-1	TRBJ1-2	CSSITGTGNYGYTF	TGCAGCTCTATAACCGGGACAGGGAATTATGGCTACACCTTC
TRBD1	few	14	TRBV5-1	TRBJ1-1	CASSADGTGGEAFF	TGCGCCAGCAGCGCTGACGGGACAGGGGGTGAAGCTTTCTTT
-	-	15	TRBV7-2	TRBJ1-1	CASSLGQAGGTEAFF	TGTGCCAGCAGCTTAGGACAGGCCGGGGGGACTGAAGCTTTCTTT
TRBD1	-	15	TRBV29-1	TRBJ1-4	CSVPARQGAGEKLFF	TGCAGCGTCCCTGCTCGGCAGGGGGCTGGGGAAAAACTGTTTTTT
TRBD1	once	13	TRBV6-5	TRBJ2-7	CASWTGSSYEQYF	TGTGCCAGCTGGACAGGAAGCTCCTACGAGCAGTACTTC
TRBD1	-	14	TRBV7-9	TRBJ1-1	CASSLGTGNTEAFF	TGTGCCAGCAGCTTAGGGACAGGGAACACTGAAGCTTTCTTT
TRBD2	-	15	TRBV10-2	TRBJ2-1	CASSAGRAGRNEQFF	TGCGCCAGCAGTGCGGGGAGGGCCGGGAGGAATGAGCAGTTCTTC
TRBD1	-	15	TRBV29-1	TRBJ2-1	CSGEGQESTYNEQFF	TGCAGCGGCGAAGGACAGGAGTCTACCTACAATGAGCAGTTCTTC
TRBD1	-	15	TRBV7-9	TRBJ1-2	CASSLGGQGGYGYTF	TGTGCCAGCAGCTTGGGGGGACAGGGTGGCTATGGCTACACCTTC
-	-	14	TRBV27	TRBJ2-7	CASSQTGISYEQYF	TGTGCCAGCAGTCAAACAGGAATCTCCTACGAGCAGTACTTC
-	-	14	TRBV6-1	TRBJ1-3	CASSNGISGNTIYF	TGTGCCAGCAGTAACGGTATCTCTGGAAACACCATATATTTT
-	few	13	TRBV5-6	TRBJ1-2	CASSSAGLAGYTF	TGTGCCAGCAGCTCCGCGGGCCTCGCTGGCTACACCTTC
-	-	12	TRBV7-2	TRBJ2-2	CASIRQPWELFF	TGTGCCAGCATACGACAGCCGTGGGAGCTGTTTTTT
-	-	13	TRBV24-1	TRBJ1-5	CATKTGISQPQHF	TGTGCCACCAAAACAGGGATCTCTCAGCCCCAGCATTTT
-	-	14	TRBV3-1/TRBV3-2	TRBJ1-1	CASSQSALNTEAFF	TGTGCCAGCAGCCAAAGCGCCCTGAACACTGAAGCTTTCTTT
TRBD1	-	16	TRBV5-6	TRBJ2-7	CASSGPTGTAKYEQYF	TGTGCCAGCAGCGGCCCAACCGGGACAGCAAAATACGAGCAGTACTTC
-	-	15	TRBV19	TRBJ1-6	CASSRVVENNSPLHF	TGTGCCAGTAGTCGGGTGGTGGAAAATAATTCACCCCTCCACTTT
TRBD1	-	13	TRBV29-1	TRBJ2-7	CSVARQGANEQYF	TGCAGCGTTGCTAGGCAGGGGGCCAACGAGCAGTACTTC
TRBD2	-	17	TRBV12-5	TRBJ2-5	CASGPLLTSGGKETQYF	TGTGCTAGTGGCCCCCTCTTGACTAGCGGGGGGAAAGAGACCCAGTACTTC
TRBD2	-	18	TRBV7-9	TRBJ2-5	CASSRTSGRAEFQETQYF	TGTGCCAGCAGCCGGACTAGCGGGAGGGCCGAATTCCAAGAGACCCAGTACTTC
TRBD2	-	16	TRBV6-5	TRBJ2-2	CASSYRLAGSSGELFF	TGTGCCAGCAGTTACCGACTAGCGGGAAGTTCCGGGGAGCTGTTTTTT
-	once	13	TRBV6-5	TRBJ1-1	CASSQGLVTEAFF	TGTGCCAGTTCACAGGGTTTAGTCACTGAAGCTTTCTTT
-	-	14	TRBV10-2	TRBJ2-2	CASGTTYPAGELFF	TGCGCCAGCGGAACGACTTATCCGGCCGGGGAGCTGTTTTTT
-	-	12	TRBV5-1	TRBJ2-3	CASSRAGDTQYF	TGCGCCAGCAGCAGAGCGGGAGATACGCAGTATTTT
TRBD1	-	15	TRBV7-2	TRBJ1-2	CASSPRQGAIYGYTF	TGTGCCAGCAGCCCAAGACAGGGGGCGATCTATGGCTACACCTTC
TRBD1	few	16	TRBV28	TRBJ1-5	CASRFHSRGPNQPQHF	TGTGCCAGCAGATTTCATTCTAGGGGGCCCAATCAGCCCCAGCATTTT
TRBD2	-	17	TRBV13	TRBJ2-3	CASSLGRGGRNTDTQYF	TGTGCCAGCAGCTTAGGCCGGGGAGGGAGGAACACAGATACGCAGTATTTT
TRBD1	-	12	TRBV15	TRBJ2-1	CATSLDRAEQFF	TGTGCCACCAGCTTGGACAGGGCCGAGCAGTTCTTC
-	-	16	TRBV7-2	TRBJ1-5	CASSASVYRGNQPQHF	TGTGCCAGCAGCGCGTCCGTGTATCGGGGCAATCAGCCCCAGCATTTT
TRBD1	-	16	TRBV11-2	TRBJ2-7	CASSLTGTGNYYEQYF	TGTGCCAGCAGCTTAACCGGGACAGGGAACTACTACGAGCAGTACTTC
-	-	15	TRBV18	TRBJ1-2	CASSDMRVVNYGYTF	TGTGCCAGCTCAGACATGAGGGTGGTGAACTATGGCTACACCTTC
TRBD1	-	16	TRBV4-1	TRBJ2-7	CASSLNPDRGPYEQYF	TGCGCCAGCAGCTTAAACCCGGACAGGGGACCCTACGAGCAGTACTTC
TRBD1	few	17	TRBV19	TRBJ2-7	CASSIDTRTGGSYEQYF	TGTGCCAGTAGTATAGATACGAGGACAGGGGGCTCCTACGAGCAGTACTTC
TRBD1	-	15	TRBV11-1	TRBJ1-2	CASSLGTGPNYGYTF	TGTGCCAGCAGCTTAGGGACAGGACCTAACTATGGCTACACCTTC
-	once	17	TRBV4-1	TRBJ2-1	CASSLIVSGYSYNEQFF	TGCGCCAGCAGCCTAATCGTTAGCGGATACTCCTACAATGAGCAGTTCTTC